This entry lists 10 T cell receptor beta chains sequenced from one sample in a study of blood T cell repertoires in COVID-19. Libraries were prepared by immunoSEQ multiplex PCR; TCRdb keeps only in-frame clonotypes and omits some of them. The sample holds tens of thousands of clones; around 80% are singletons and the top ten take around 11%. The sequenced sample consisted of peripheral blood. These receptors were obtained from a man between 65 and 79 years old with acute or convalescent COVID-19.

V gene TRBV19 combines with J gene TRBJ1-2; D gene uncertain. There are 13 residues in the CDR3. Germline V gives CDR1 LNHDA, CDR2 SQIVND (reference sequence). Trimming stripped 7 bases from V and 2 bases from J, with 11 bases between. CDR3 amino acids: CASKAAMNYGYTF. CDR3 sequence (DNA): TGTGCCAGTAAAGCGGCCATGAACTATGGCTACACCTTC. The full variable domain, rest sourced from reference TRBV19 and TRBJ1-2, is DGGITQSPKYLFRKEGQNVTLSCEQNLNHDAMYWYRQDPGQGLRLIYYSQIVNDFQKGDIAEGYSVSREKKESFPLTVTSAQKNPTAFYLCASKAAMNYGYTFGSGTRLTVV.

This chain joins TRBV5-4 and TRBJ2-5, with 10 bases lining up with TRBD1. The V segment lost 1 base and the J segment 3 bases; nucleotides outside the gene matches: 3. Germline CDR1 reads SGHNT; CDR2 reads YYREEE (reference sequence). The CDR3 loop spans 15 amino acids. The CDR3: CASSLTGTGEETQYF. The CDR3, as DNA: TGTGCCAGCAGCTTGACCGGGACAGGGGAAGAGACCCAGTACTTC. The complete variable domain, with remaining parts taken from reference TRBV5-4 and TRBJ2-5, reads ETGVTQSPTHLIKTRGQQVTLRCSSQSGHNTVSWYQQALGQGPQFIFQYYREEENGRGNFPPRFSGLQFPNYSSELNVNALELDDSALYLCASSLTGTGEETQYFGPGTRLLVL.

The chain employs TRBV7-2 and TRBJ2-2, with 8 bases aligning to TRBD1. The CDR3 totals 15 residues. Germline V CDR1 and CDR2: SGHTA, FQGNSA. Trimming removed 5 bases from V and 1 base from J; junction bases left unmatched: 3. Written as DNA, the CDR3 is TGTGCCAGCAGCAAACAGGGGGGGAACACCGGGGAGCTGTTTTTT. Translating gives CASSKQGGNTGELFF.

The J gene is TRBJ2-6, the V gene TRBV7-8; 10 nucleotides align to TRBD1. The trim removed 5 bases at V and 0 bases at J, leaving 7 bases unmatched. Germline V lookup: CDR1 SGHVS, CDR2 FQNEAQ. This CDR3 comprises 18 residues. In DNA form, the CDR3 reads TGTGCCAGCAGCGATCCCCGGGACAGGGGCTCTGGGGCCAACGTCCTGACTTTC. It encodes CASSDPRDRGSGANVLTF.

The J gene is TRBJ1-5, the V gene TRBV15, with D possibly matching TRBD1 (5 bases). Deletions cut 3 bases from V and 2 bases from J, with 11 bases between. The germline V gene encodes CDR1 LNHNV and CDR2 YYDKDF (reference sequence). CDR3 length: 15 amino acids. The CDR3 coding sequence is TGTGCCACCAGCAGCCAACGCAGGGGCAATCAGCCCCAGCATTTT. Amino acid sequence: CATSSQRRGNQPQHF.

The chain carries TRBV6-5 and TRBJ2-7, with a tentative D call TRBD1 (6 bases). The CDR3 has 15 amino acids. V lost 6 bases to trimming and J lost 0 bases, with 15 bases between them. Germline assignment: CDR1 MNHEY and CDR2 SVGAGI. CDR3 protein: CASSPTPTGSYEQYF. The CDR3 region has the DNA TGTGCCAGCAGCCCAACTCCGACAGGCTCCTACGAGCAGTACTTC.

This rearrangement joins TRBV4-2 to TRBJ2-5; perhaps TRBD2 as D (7 bases). The CDR3 is made up of 15 amino acids. V shed 7 bases and J shed 5 bases, with 20 bases lying between them. Germline V gene sequence: CDR1 LGHNA, CDR2 YNFKEQ. This CDR3 is CASTLTLRGGETQYF. The CDR3 DNA sequence: TGTGCCAGCACCCTTACACTTAGGGGGGGGGAGACCCAGTACTTC.

The chain carries TRBV27 and TRBJ1-2; D not certain. This CDR3 has 13 amino acids. In germline, CDR1 is MNHEY, CDR2 SMNVEV (reference sequence). V was clipped by 2 bases and J by 5 bases, with 9 bases between them. The CDR3: CASSLGGWYGYTF. In DNA form, the CDR3 reads TGTGCCAGCAGTTTAGGAGGGTGGTATGGCTACACCTTC.

This clone showed up just a few times. V gene TRBV5-1 combines with J gene TRBJ2-1, with D perhaps TRBD2 (5 bases). CDR1 is SGHRS and CDR2 is YFSETQ in the germline V gene. Trimming left V 0 bases short and J 3 bases short, with 10 bases between. The CDR3 sequence is 15 residues long. The CDR3 DNA is TGCGCCAGCAGCTTGGACGGGAAAGGCTACAATGAGCAGTTCTTC. Encoded protein: CASSLDGKGYNEQFF.

This rearrangement joins TRBV20-1 to TRBJ2-3, with D perhaps TRBD1 (6 bases). Deletions cut 4 bases from V and 0 bases from J, with 11 bases between. CDR1 is DFQATT, CDR2 SNEGSKA, per germline (reference sequence). There are 14 residues in the CDR3. The CDR3, as DNA: TGCAGTGCTACTGACAGGTCTAGCACAGATACGCAGTATTTT. Translated, it gives CSATDRSSTDTQYF.